Listed below are T cell receptor beta chains from one sample, sequenced in a study of identical twins. TCRdb re-called the 5' RACE reads with MiXCR, one entry per CDR3 protein. Of around 220,000 distinct CDR3 sequences listed, more than 9% are singletons. Input material: memory T cells sorted from blood. The receptors stem from a man aged 45 to 65 in good health. CDR3s include the opening cysteine and the closing phenylalanine or tryptophan. D genes are given only for firm matches. A row's size may be missing; if present it is once, few, many or a size class.

TGTGCCTGGAGTCAGAACGGAAGGGATACGCAGTATTTT,CAWSQNGRDTQYF,13,TRBJ2-3,-,TRBV30,few
TGTGCCACCAGTGATTACAGCAATCAGCCCCAGCATTTT,CATSDYSNQPQHF,13,TRBJ1-5,-,TRBV24-1,many
TGTGCCAGCAGTTTTAGGACAGCCGTTTCTGGAAACACCATATATTTT,CASSFRTAVSGNTIYF,16,TRBJ1-3,-,TRBV28,few
TGCGCCAGCAGCTCACAGGGCCCAGATACGCAGTATTTT,CASSSQGPDTQYF,13,TRBJ2-3,-,TRBV5-1,-
TGCAGTGCTTTTAATCAAGAGACCCAGTACTTC,CSAFNQETQYF,11,TRBJ2-5,-,TRBV20-1,many
TGCAGCGTAGTGGGACAGCGGGCCTACGAGCAGTACTTC,CSVVGQRAYEQYF,13,TRBJ2-7,-,TRBV29-1,few
TGTGCCAGCTCACCACGGGACAGGGCTTCTAATGAGCAGTTCTTC,CASSPRDRASNEQFF,15,TRBJ2-1,TRBD1,TRBV18,many
TGCGCCAGCAGCCAAGAACCCAGGGGGCATGGCTACACCTTC,CASSQEPRGHGYTF,14,TRBJ1-2,TRBD1,TRBV4-3,few
TGTGCCAGCAGTACTAGGGGCCCCCCTGGAAACATTCAGTACTTC,CASSTRGPPGNIQYF,15,TRBJ2-4,-,TRBV28,-
TGTGCCAGCAGTCGCGGACAGGGATACGTCTACGAGCAGTACTTC,CASSRGQGYVYEQYF,15,TRBJ2-7,TRBD1,TRBV6-2/TRBV6-3,few
TGCGCCAGCAGCTTGGCAGGGTTGAGCTCCTACGAGCAGTACTTC,CASSLAGLSSYEQYF,15,TRBJ2-7,-,TRBV5-1,few
TGTGCCATCTCAGGGGGAGACAATCAGCCCCAGCATTTT,CAISGGDNQPQHF,13,TRBJ1-5,TRBD1,TRBV10-3,many
TGTGCCAGCAGTGCCGGACCCTCGGGACAGGGGGTCTACGAGCAGTACTTC,CASSAGPSGQGVYEQYF,17,TRBJ2-7,TRBD1,TRBV2,-
TGTGCCAGCAGTCTCCCCGGGACAGGGGACTACGAGCAGTACTTC,CASSLPGTGDYEQYF,15,TRBJ2-7,TRBD1,TRBV5-4,few
TGTGCCAGCAGCCACATGGGGGCGGCCTACGAGCAGTACTTC,CASSHMGAAYEQYF,14,TRBJ2-7,-,TRBV5-6,many
TGTGCCAGCAGTGAATACGAGGCAGGGGCGACCTATAATTCACCCCTCCACTTT,CASSEYEAGATYNSPLHF,18,TRBJ1-6,-,TRBV6-1,few
TGTGCCAGCAGCTTAGGGCGGGGTGGTGTGGAGCAGTTCTTC,CASSLGRGGVEQFF,14,TRBJ2-1,-,TRBV7-6,many
TGTGCCAGCAGCCCATTCCCCGGGACGGACTATGGCTACACCTTC,CASSPFPGTDYGYTF,15,TRBJ1-2,-,TRBV7-2,few
TGTGCCAGCAGGCCTACAGGGGATGGGTCCTACGAGCAGTACTTC,CASRPTGDGSYEQYF,15,TRBJ2-7,TRBD1,TRBV12-3/TRBV12-4,many
TGTGCCACCAGTGATATGCGGGACCAGAACATTCAGTACTTC,CATSDMRDQNIQYF,14,TRBJ2-4,-,TRBV24-1,few
TGTGCCACCGGGACTAGCGGACAAGAGACCCAGTACTTC,CATGTSGQETQYF,13,TRBJ2-5,TRBD2,TRBV12-3/TRBV12-4,few
TGTGCCAGCAGGAAGGGGTGGGGGCAATCAGAGACCCAGTACTTC,CASRKGWGQSETQYF,15,TRBJ2-5,-,TRBV28,many
TGCAGTGCTAGAGATTTGCGGGGAGCCCACAGGGAGCAGTTCTTC,CSARDLRGAHREQFF,15,TRBJ2-1,-,TRBV20-1,few
TGTGCCAGCAGCTTGACAGAGGCCACTGAAGCTTTCTTT,CASSLTEATEAFF,13,TRBJ1-1,-,TRBV7-9,-
TGTGCCAGCAGCTGGCGGGGGTACGAGCAGTACTTC,CASSWRGYEQYF,12,TRBJ2-7,TRBD2,TRBV7-2,-